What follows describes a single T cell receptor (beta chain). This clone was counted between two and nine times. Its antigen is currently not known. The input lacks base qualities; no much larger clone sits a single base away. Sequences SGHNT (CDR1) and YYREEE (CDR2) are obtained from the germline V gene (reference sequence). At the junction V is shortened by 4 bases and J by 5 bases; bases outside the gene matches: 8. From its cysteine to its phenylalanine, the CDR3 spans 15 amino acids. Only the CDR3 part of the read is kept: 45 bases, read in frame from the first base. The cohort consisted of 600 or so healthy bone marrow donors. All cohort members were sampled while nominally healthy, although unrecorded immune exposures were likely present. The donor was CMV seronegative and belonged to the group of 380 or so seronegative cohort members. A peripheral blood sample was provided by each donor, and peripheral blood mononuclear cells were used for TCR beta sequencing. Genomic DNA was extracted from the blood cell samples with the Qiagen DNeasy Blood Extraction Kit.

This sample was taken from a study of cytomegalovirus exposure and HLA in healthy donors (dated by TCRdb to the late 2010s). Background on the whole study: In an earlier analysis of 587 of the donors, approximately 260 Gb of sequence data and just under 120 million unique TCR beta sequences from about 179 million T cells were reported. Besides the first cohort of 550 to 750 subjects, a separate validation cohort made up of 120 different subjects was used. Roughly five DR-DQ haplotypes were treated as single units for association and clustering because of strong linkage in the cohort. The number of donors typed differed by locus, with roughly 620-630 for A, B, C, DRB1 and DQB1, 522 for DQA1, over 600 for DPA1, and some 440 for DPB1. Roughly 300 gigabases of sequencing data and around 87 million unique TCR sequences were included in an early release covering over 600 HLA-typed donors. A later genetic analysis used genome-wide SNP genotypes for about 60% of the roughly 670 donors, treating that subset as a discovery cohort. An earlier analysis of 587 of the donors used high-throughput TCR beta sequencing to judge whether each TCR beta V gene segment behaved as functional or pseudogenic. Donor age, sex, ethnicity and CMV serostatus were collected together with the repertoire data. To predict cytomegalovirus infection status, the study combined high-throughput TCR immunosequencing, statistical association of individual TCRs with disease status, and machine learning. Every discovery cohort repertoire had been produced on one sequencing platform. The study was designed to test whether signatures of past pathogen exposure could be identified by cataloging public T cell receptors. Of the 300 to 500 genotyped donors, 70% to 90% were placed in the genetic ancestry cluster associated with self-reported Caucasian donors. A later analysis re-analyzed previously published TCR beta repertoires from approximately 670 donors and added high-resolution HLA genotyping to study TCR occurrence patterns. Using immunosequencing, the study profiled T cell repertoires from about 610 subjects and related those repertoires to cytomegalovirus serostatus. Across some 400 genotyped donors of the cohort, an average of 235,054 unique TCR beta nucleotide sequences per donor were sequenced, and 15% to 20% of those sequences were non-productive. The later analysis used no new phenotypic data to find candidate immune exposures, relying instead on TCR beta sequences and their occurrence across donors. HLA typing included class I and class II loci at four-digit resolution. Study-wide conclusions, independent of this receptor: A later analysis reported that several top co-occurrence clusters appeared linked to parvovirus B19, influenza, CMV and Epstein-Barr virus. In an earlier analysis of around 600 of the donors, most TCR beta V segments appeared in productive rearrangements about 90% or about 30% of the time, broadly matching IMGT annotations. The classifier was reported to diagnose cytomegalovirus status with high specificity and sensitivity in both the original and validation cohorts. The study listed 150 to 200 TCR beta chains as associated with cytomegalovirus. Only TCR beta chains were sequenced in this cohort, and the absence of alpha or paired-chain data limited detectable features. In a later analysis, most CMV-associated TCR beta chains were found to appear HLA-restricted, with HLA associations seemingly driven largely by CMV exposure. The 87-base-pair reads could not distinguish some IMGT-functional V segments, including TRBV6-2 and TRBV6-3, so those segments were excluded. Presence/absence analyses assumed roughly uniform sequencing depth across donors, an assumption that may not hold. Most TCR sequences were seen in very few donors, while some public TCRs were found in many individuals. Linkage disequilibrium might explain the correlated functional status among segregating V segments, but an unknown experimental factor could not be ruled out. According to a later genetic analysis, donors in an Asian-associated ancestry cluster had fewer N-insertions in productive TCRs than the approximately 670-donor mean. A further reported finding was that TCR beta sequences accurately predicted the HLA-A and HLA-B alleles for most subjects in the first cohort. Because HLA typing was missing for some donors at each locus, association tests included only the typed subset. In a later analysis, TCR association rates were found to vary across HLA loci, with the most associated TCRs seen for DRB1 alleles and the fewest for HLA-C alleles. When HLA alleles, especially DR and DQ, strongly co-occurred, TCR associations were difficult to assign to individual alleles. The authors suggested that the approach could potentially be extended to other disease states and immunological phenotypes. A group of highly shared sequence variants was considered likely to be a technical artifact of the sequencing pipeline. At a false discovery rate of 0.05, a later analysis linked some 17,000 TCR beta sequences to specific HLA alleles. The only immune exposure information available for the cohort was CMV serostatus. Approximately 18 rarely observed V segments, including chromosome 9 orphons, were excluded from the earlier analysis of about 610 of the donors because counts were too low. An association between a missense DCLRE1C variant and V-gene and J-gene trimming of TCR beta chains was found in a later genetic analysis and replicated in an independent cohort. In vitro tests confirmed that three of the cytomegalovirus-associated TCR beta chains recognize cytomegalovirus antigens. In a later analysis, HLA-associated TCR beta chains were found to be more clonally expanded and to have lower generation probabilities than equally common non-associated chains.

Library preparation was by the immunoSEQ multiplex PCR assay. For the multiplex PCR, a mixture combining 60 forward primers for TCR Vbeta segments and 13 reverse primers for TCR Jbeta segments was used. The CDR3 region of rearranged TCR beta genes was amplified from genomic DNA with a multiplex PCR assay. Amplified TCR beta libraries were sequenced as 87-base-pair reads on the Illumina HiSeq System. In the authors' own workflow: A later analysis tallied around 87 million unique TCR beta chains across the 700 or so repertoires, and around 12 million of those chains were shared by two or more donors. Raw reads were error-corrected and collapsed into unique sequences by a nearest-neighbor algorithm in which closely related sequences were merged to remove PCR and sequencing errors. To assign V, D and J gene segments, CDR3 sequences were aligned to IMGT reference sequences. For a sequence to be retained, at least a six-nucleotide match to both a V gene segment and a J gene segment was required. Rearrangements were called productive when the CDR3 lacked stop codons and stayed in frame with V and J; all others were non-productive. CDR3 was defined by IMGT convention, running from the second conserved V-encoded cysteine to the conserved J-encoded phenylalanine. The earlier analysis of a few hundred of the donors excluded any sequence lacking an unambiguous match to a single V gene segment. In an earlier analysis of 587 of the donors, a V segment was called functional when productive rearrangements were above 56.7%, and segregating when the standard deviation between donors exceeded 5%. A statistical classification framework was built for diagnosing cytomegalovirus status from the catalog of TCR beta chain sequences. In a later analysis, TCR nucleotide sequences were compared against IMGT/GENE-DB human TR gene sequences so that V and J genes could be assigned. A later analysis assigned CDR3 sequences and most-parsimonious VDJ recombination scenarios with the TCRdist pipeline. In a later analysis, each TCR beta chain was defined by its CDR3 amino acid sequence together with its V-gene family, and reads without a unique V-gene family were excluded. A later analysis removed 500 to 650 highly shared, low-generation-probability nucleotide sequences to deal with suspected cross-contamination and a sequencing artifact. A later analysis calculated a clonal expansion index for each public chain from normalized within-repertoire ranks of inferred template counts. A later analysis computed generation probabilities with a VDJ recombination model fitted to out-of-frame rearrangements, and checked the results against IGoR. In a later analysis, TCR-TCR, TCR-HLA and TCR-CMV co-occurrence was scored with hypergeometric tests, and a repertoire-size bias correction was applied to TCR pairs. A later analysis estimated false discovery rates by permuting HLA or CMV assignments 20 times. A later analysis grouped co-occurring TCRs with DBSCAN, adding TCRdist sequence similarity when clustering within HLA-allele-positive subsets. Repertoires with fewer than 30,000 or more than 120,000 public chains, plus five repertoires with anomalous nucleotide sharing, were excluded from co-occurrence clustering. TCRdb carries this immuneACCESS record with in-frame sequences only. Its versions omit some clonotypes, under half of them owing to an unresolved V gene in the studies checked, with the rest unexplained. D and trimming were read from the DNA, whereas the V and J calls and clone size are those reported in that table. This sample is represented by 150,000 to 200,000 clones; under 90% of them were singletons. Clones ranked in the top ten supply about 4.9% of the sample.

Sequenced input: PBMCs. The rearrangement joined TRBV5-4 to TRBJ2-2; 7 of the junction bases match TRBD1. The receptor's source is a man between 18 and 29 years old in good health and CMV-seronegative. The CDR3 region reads CASSQEDRETGELFF. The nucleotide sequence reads TGTGCCAGCAGCCAAGAAGACAGGGAAACCGGGGAGCTGTTTTTT.